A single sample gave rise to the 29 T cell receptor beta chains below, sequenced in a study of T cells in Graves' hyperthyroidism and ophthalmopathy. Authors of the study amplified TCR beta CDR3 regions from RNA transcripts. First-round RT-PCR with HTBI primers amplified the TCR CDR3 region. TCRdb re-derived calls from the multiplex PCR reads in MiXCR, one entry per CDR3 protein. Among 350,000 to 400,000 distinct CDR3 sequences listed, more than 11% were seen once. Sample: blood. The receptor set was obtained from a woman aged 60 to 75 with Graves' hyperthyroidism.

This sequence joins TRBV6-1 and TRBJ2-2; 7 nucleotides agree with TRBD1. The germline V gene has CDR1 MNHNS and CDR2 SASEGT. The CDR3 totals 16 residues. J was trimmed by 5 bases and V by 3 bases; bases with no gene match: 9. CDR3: CASSDFSQGRTGELFF. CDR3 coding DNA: TGTGCCAGCAGTGATTTTTCACAGGGGCGGACCGGGGAGCTGTTTTTT.

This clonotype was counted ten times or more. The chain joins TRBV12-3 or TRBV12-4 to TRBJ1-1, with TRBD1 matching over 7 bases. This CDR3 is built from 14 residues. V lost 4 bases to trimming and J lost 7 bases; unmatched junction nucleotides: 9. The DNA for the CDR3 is TGTGCCAGCAGTTGGGACAGCTTGCGTCATGAAGCTTTCTTT. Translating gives CASSWDSLRHEAFF.

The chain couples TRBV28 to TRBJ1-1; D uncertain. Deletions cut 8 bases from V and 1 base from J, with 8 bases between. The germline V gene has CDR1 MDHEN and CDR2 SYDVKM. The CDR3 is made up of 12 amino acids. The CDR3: CASYTGNTEAFF. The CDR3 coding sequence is TGTGCCAGCTATACGGGGAACACTGAAGCTTTCTTT.

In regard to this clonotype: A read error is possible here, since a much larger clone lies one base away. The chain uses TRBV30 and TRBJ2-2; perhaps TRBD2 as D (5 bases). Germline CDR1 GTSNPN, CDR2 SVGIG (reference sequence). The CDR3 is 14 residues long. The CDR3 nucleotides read TGTGCCTGGAGTGGCGGGTCGAACACCCGGGAGCTGTTTTTT. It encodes CAWSGGSNTRELFF.

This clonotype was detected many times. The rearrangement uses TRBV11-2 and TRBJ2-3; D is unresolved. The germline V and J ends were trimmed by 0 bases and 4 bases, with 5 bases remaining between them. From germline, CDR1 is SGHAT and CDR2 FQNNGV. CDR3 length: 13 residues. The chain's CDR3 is CASSLERADTQYF. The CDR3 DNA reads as TGTGCCAGCAGCTTAGAACGCGCAGATACGCAGTATTTT.

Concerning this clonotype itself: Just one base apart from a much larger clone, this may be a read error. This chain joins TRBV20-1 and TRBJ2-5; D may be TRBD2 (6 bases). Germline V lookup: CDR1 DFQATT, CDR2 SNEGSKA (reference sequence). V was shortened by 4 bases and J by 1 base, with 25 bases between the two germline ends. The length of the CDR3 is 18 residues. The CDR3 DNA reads TGCAGTGCTAACCAACCACCGGGGCAGCGAGCGGGCCAAGAGACCCAGTACTTC. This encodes CSANQPPGQRAGQETQYF.

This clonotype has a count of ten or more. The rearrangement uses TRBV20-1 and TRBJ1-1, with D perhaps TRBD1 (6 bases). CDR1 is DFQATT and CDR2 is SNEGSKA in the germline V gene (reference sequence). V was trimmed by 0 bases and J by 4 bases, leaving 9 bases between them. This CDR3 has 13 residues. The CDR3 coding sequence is TGCAGTGCTAGAGACAGGGGAGGCACTGAAGCTTTCTTT. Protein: CSARDRGGTEAFF.

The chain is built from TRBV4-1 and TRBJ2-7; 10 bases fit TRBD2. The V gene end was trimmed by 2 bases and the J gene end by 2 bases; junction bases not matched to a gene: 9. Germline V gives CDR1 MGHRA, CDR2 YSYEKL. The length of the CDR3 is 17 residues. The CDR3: CASSQLTWTSGPYEQYF. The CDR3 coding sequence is TGCGCCAGCAGCCAACTTACCTGGACTAGCGGACCCTACGAGCAGTACTTC.

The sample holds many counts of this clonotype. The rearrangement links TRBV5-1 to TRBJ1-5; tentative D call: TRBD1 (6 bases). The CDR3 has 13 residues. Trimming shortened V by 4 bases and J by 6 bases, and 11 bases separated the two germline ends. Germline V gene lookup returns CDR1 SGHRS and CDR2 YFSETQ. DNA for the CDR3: TGCGCCAGCAGCGCCCAGGGGAGTCAGCCCCAGCATTTT. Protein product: CASSAQGSQPQHF.

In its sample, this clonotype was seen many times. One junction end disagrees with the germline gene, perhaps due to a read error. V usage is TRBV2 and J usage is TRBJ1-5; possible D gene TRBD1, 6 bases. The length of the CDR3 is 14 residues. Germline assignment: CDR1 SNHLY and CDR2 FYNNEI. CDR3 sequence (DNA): TGTGCCAGCACCGGAACAGGGACCTATCAGCTCCAGCATTTT. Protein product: CASTGTGTYQLQHF. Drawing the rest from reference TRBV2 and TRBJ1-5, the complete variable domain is EPEVTQTPSHQVTQMGQEVILRCVPISNHLYFYWYRQILGQKVEFLVSFYNNEISEKSEIFDDQFSVERPDGSNFTLKIRSTKLEDSAMYFCASTGTGTYQLQHFGDGTRLSIL.

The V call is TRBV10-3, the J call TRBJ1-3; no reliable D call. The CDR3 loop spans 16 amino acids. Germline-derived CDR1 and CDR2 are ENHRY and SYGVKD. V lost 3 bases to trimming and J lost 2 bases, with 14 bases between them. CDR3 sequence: CAISDSPRLTGNTIYF. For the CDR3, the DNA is TGTGCCATCAGTGATTCTCCTCGATTGACTGGAAACACCATATATTTT.

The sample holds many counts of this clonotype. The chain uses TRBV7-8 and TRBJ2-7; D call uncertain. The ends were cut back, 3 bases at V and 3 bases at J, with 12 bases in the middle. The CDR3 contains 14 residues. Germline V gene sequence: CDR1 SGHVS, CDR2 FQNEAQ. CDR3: CASSLMGSNYEQYF. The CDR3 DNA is TGTGCCAGCAGCTTGATGGGAAGCAACTACGAGCAGTACTTC.

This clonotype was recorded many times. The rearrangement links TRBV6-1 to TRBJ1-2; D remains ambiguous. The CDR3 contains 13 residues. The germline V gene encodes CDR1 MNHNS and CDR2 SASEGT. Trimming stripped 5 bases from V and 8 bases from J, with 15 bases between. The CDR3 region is CASSQRTDTGYTF. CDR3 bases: TGTGCCAGCAGTCAGAGGACTGACACGGGCTACACCTTC.

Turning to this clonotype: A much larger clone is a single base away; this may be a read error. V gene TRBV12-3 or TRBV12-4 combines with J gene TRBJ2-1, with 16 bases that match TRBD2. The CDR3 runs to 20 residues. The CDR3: CASSPPGTSGRGPSYNEQSF. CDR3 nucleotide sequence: TGTGCCAGCAGTCCCCCAGGGACTAGCGGGAGGGGACCCTCCTACAATGAGCAGTCCTTC.

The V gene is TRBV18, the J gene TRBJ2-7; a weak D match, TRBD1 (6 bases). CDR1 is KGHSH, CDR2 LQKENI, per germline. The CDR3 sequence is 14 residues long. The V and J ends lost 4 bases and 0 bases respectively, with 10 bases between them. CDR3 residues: CASSRPGHSYEQYF. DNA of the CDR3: TGTGCCAGCTCACGACCGGGACACTCCTACGAGCAGTACTTC.

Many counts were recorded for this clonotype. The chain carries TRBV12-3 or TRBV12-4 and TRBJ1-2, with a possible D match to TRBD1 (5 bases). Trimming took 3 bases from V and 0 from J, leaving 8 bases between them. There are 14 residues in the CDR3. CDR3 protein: CASSLYRSNYGYTF. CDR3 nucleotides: TGTGCCAGCAGTTTGTACAGGTCTAACTATGGCTACACCTTC.

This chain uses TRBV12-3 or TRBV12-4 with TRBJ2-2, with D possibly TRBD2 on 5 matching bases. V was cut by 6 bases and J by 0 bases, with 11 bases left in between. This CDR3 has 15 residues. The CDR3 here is CASSKSGSNTGELFF. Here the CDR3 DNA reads TGTGCCAGCAGCAAGAGCGGCTCGAACACCGGGGAGCTGTTTTTT.

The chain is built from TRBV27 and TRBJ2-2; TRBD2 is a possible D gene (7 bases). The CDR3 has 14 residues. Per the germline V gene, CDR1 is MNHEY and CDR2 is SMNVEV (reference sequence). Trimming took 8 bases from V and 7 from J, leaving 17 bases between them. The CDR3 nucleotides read TGTGCCAGCGCTGGGGGGGGGCAAGTCGGGGAGCTGTTTTTT. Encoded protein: CASAGGGQVGELFF.

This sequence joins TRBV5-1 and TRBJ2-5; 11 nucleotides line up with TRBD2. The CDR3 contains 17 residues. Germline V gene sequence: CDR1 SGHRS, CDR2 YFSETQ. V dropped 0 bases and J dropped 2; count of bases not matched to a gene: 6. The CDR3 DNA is TGCGCCAGCAGCTTGGGGACTAGCGGGTTCAATCAAGAGACCCAGTACTTC. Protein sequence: CASSLGTSGFNQETQYF. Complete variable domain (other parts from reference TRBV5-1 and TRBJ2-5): KAGVTQTPRYLIKTRGQQVTLSCSPISGHRSVSWYQQTPGQGLQFLFEYFSETQRNKGNFPGRFSGRQFSNSRSEMNVSTLELGDSALYLCASSLGTSGFNQETQYFGPGTRLLVL.

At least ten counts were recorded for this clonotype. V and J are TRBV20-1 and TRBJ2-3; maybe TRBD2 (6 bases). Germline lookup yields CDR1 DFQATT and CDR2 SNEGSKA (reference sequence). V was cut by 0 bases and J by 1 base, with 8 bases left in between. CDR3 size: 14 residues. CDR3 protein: CSAREQRGTDTQYF. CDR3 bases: TGCAGTGCTAGAGAACAGCGGGGCACAGATACGCAGTATTTT.

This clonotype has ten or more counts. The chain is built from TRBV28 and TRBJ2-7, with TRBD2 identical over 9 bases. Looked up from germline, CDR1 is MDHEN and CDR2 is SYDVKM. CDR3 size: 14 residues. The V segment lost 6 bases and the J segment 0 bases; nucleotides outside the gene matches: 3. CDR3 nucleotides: TGTGCCAGCAGGTTTAGCGGGAGCTCCTACGAGCAGTACTTC. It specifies CASRFSGSSYEQYF.

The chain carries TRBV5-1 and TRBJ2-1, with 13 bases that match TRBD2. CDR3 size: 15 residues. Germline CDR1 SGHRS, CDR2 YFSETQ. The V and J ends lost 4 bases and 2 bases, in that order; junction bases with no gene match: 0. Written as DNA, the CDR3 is TGCGCCAGCAGCACTAGCGGGAGGGCCTACAATGAGCAGTTCTTC. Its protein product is CASSTSGRAYNEQFF.

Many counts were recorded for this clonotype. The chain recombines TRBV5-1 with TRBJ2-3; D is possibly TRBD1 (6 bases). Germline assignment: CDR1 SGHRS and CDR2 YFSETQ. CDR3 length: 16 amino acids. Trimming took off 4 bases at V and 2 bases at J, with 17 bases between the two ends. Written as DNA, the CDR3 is TGCGCCAGCAGCCCAGGAGACAGGTCCTACACAGATACGCAGTATTTT. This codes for CASSPGDRSYTDTQYF.

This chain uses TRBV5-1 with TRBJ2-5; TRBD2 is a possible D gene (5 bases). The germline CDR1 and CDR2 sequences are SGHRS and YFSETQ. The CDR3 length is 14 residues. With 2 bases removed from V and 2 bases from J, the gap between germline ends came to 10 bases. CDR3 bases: TGCGCCAGCAGCTTCCCCCGGGATCAAGAGACCCAGTACTTC. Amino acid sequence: CASSFPRDQETQYF. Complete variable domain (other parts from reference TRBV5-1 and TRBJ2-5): KAGVTQTPRYLIKTRGQQVTLSCSPISGHRSVSWYQQTPGQGLQFLFEYFSETQRNKGNFPGRFSGRQFSNSRSEMNVSTLELGDSALYLCASSFPRDQETQYFGPGTRLLVL.

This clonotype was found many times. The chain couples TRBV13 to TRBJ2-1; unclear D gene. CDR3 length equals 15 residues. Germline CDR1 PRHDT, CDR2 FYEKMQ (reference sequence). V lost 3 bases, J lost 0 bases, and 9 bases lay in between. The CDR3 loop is CASSFGSSSYNEQFF. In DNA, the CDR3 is TGTGCCAGCAGCTTCGGCAGTAGCTCCTACAATGAGCAGTTCTTC. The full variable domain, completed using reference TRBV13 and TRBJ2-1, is AAGVIQSPRHLIKEKRETATLKCYPIPRHDTVYWYQQGPGQDPQFLISFYEKMQSDKGSIPDRFSAQQFSDYHSELNMSSLELGDSALYFCASSFGSSSYNEQFFGPGTRLTVL.

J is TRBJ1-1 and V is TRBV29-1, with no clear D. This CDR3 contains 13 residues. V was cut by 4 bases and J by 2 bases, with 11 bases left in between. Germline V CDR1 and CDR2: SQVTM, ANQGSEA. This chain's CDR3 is CSVAKSTNTEAFF. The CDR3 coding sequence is TGCAGCGTTGCTAAGAGTACCAACACTGAAGCTTTCTTT.

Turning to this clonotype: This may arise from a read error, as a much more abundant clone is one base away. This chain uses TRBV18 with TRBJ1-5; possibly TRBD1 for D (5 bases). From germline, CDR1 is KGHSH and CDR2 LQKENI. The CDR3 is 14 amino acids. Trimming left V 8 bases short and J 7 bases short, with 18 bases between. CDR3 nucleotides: TGTGCCAGCCCGCCTCGGGGCGGACACCAGCCCCAGCATTTT. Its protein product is CASPPRGGHQPQHF.

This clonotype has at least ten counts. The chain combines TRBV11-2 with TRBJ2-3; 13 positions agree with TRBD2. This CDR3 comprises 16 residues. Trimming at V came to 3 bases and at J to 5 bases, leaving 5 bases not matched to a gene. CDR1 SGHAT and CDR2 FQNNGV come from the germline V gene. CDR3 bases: TGTGCCAGCAGCTTCGGACTAGCGGGAGCTGGAGATACGCAGTATTTT. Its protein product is CASSFGLAGAGDTQYF.

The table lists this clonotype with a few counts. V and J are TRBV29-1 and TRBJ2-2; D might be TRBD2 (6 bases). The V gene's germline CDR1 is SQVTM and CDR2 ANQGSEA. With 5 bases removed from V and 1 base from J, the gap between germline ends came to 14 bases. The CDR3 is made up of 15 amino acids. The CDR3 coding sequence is TGCAGCGTTCTCCTACGCGGGAAGAACACCGGGGAGCTGTTTTTT. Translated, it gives CSVLLRGKNTGELFF.